This TCR beta chain was documented in a study of blood T cell repertoires in COVID-19. Across the whole study: Donors in the United States, Italy and Spain gave samples during acute or convalescent COVID-19.

CDR3 length: 14 amino acids. Trimming at V came to 4 bases and at J to 5 bases, leaving 5 bases not matched to a gene. Germline V CDR1 and CDR2: SGHRS, YFSETQ. The table came from immunoSEQ multiplex PCR; TCRdb's copy has only in-frame clones and leaves some out. Counted here are around 3,000 clones, 80% to 90% occurring once; the ten biggest clones make up 6.3%. This clone came up a few times. The chain joins TRBV5-1 to TRBJ2-5, with TRBD1 matching over 10 bases. Sample: peripheral blood. This clonotype was sampled from a human donor with active COVID-19. The donor label of this sample is uncertain. This CDR3 reads CASSPGQGGETQYF. CDR3 sequence (DNA): TGCGCCAGCAGCCCTGGACAGGGGGGGGAGACCCAGTACTTC.